The following is a T cell receptor (beta chain) sequence with its context. The entry originates in a study of blood T cell repertoires in COVID-19. The CDR3 runs to 16 residues. The germline V and J ends were trimmed by 0 bases and 5 bases, with 17 bases remaining between them. Germline lookup yields CDR1 SGHRS and CDR2 YFSETQ. Data came from immunoSEQ multiplex PCR; TCRdb stores just in-frame clones and leaves some out. This sample has just over 250,000 clones, with around four fifths found just once. The chain is built from TRBV5-1 and TRBJ2-5; a weak D match, TRBD2 (5 bases). This TCR derives from a man in his thirties or forties with acute COVID-19. Material: PBMCs or T cells enriched from blood (not recorded which). In nucleotides, the CDR3 is TGCGCCAGCAGCTTGGGTGAGGCCACGGCGGGCGAGACCCAGTACTTC. It is translated as CASSLGEATAGETQYF.